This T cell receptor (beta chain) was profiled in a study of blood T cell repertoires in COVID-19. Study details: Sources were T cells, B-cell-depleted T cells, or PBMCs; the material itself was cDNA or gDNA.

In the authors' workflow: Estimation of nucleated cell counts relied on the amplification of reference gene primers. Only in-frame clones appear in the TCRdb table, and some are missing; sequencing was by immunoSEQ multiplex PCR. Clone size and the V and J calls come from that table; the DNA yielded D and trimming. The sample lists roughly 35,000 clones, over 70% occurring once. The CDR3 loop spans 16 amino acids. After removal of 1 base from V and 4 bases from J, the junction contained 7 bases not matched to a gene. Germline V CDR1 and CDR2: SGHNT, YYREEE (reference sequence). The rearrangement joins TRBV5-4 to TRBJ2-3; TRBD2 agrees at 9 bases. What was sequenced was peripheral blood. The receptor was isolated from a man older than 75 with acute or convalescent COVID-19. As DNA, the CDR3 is TGTGCCAGCAGCTTGCGCGGGGGGGCCAAGGCAGATACGCAGTATTTT. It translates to CASSLRGGAKADTQYF.